A single sample gave rise to the 16 T cell receptor beta chains below, sequenced in a study of cytomegalovirus exposure and HLA in healthy donors. Vbeta (60) and Jbeta (13) primers were used in the PCR. The repertoire was sequenced with immunoSEQ multiplex PCR; TCRdb's copy has only in-frame clones and lacks some. The table records 90,000 to 150,000 clones, roughly 82% of them present only once. Sequencing was performed on PBMCs. The receptors come from a woman younger than 30 in good health and CMV-seronegative.

The sample holds one count of this clone. The chain joins TRBV27 to TRBJ1-2; weak D call: TRBD1 (6 bases). V shed 2 bases and J shed 0 bases, with 22 bases lying between them. The germline gives CDR1 MNHEY, CDR2 SMNVEV (reference sequence). This CDR3 contains 19 residues. CDR3 in DNA: TGTGCCAGCAGTTTAACCTACCTGGGGACACAAATACCTAACTATGGCTACACCTTC. Amino acid sequence: CASSLTYLGTQIPNYGYTF.

V is TRBV9 and J is TRBJ1-1; D is unresolved. The CDR3 covers 13 residues. V gave up 4 bases and J gave up 0 bases, with 7 bases separating them. From germline, CDR1 is SGDLS and CDR2 YYNGEE. The CDR3 here is CASSLRLNTEAFF. The CDR3 DNA is TGTGCCAGCAGCTTACGGTTGAACACTGAAGCTTTCTTT.

J is TRBJ2-5 and V is TRBV5-4, with TRBD2 matching over 10 bases. The V gene end was trimmed by 3 bases and the J gene end by 5 bases; junction bases not matched to a gene: 13. The CDR3 is made up of 17 amino acids. Per germline, CDR1 SGHNT and CDR2 YYREEE (reference sequence). Here the CDR3 DNA reads TGTGCCAGCAGCTCAGCTCAAAAGCGGGAGGGCGTGGAGACCCAGTACTTC. As protein: CASSSAQKREGVETQYF.

The chain uses TRBV27 and TRBJ1-5, with 7 bases identical to TRBD1. V lost 2 bases to trimming and J lost 0 bases; unmatched junction nucleotides: 10. Germline V gene data show CDR1 as MNHEY and CDR2 as SMNVEV (reference sequence). This CDR3 contains 18 residues. This CDR3 is CASSLLRTGEYSNQPQHF. The CDR3 DNA sequence: TGTGCCAGCAGTTTACTGAGGACAGGCGAATATAGCAATCAGCCCCAGCATTTT.

The rearrangement links TRBV7-9 to TRBJ2-5; maybe TRBD1 (5 bases). Germline V CDR1 and CDR2: SEHNR, FQNEAQ (reference sequence). This CDR3 is built from 13 residues. V gave up 8 bases and J gave up 5 bases, with 15 bases separating them. The chain's CDR3 is CASQSGWPETQYF. The CDR3 nucleotides read TGTGCCAGCCAATCAGGGTGGCCTGAGACCCAGTACTTC.

This chain connects TRBV11-2 to TRBJ2-7; 8 bases map to TRBD1. The CDR3 has 16 residues. The V segment lost 3 bases and the J segment 1 base; nucleotides outside the gene matches: 8. Germline-derived CDR1 and CDR2 are SGHAT and FQNNGV. The chain's CDR3 is CASSFPRGQGSYEQYF. The CDR3 DNA follows: TGTGCCAGCAGCTTCCCCAGGGGGCAGGGGTCCTACGAGCAGTACTTC.

This clone was recorded a few times. This chain uses TRBV5-1 with TRBJ1-2; D unresolved. Between the trimmed V and J ends, which lost 7 bases and 0 bases, there was a span of 16 bases. The CDR3 contains 15 residues. Germline CDR1 reads SGHRS; CDR2 reads YFSETQ. DNA of the CDR3: TGCGCCAGCCACTCGACCGGAGAAGCTAACTATGGCTACACCTTC. As protein: CASHSTGEANYGYTF.

V is TRBV15 and J is TRBJ1-1, with 8 bases identical to TRBD1. The junction had 1 base not matched to a gene; V was cut back by 0 bases and J by 4 bases. Germline CDR1 and CDR2: LNHNV and YYDKDF (reference sequence). The CDR3 length is 14 residues. The DNA for the CDR3 is TGTGCCACCAGCAGAGATACAGGGGGCACTGAAGCTTTCTTT. The encoded protein is CATSRDTGGTEAFF.

The V gene is TRBV5-1, the J gene TRBJ1-2; D is unclear. The CDR3 totals 11 residues. CDR1 and CDR2 (germline): SGHRS, YFSETQ. V shed 5 bases and J shed 7 bases, with 9 bases lying between them. The CDR3 DNA is TGCGCCAGCAGAGGTGACTTTGGCTACACCTTC. As protein: CASRGDFGYTF.

This chain uses TRBV2 with TRBJ2-7; 8 positions match TRBD1. With 6 bases clipped from V and 1 base from J, the junction kept 5 bases outside the gene matches. Germline CDR1 reads SNHLY; CDR2 reads FYNNEI. The CDR3 runs to 14 residues. Here the CDR3 DNA reads TGTGCCAGCAGATGGGACAGGCCTTCCTACGAGCAGTACTTC. This translates into CASRWDRPSYEQYF.

The table lists this clone with a few counts. The gene calls are TRBV5-1 and TRBJ2-7, with 7 bases identical to TRBD1. The CDR3 contains 14 residues. The J segment lost 2 bases and the V segment lost 4 bases, leaving 6 bases of the junction unmatched. Germline-derived CDR1 and CDR2 are SGHRS and YFSETQ. CDR3 residues: CASSPDRLPYEQYF. In nucleotides, the CDR3 is TGCGCCAGCAGCCCGGACAGGCTACCCTACGAGCAGTACTTC.

The chain couples TRBV13 to TRBJ1-3, with TRBD1 as a possible D gene (5 bases). The CDR3 runs to 14 residues. V shed 3 bases and J shed 4 bases, with 10 bases lying between them. Germline lookup yields CDR1 PRHDT and CDR2 FYEKMQ (reference sequence). The CDR3 DNA reads as TGTGCCAGCAGCTTCATAGGGGTCGGAAACACCATATATTTT. As protein: CASSFIGVGNTIYF. Filled out from reference TRBV13 and TRBJ1-3, the complete variable domain reads AAGVIQSPRHLIKEKRETATLKCYPIPRHDTVYWYQQGPGQDPQFLISFYEKMQSDKGSIPDRFSAQQFSDYHSELNMSSLELGDSALYFCASSFIGVGNTIYFGEGSWLTVV.

The J gene is TRBJ1-5, the V gene TRBV7-6, with 10 bases identical to TRBD1. Germline trimming cut 1 base from V and 6 bases from J; bases unmatched to any gene: 3. Germline V gene sequence: CDR1 SGHVS, CDR2 FNYEAQ. The CDR3 contains 15 residues. CDR3 sequence (DNA): TGTGCCAGCAGCTTAGGACAGGGGGCAGGTCAGCCCCAGCATTTT. It encodes CASSLGQGAGQPQHF.

The chain joins TRBV5-5 to TRBJ1-2; 9 bases are a match to TRBD1. The CDR3 is made up of 15 amino acids. The germline CDR1 and CDR2 sequences are SGHKS and YYEKEE (reference sequence). V was clipped by 3 bases and J by 8 bases; unmatched bases: 11. As DNA, the CDR3 is TGTGCCAGCAGCTCCCTGGGGGGACAGGGTAGCGGCTACACCTTC. Translating gives CASSSLGGQGSGYTF.

The chain carries TRBV28 and TRBJ1-2; 10 bases map to TRBD1. This CDR3 spans 14 amino acids. Trimming at V came to 5 bases and at J to 3 bases, leaving 3 bases not matched to a gene. The germline V gene encodes CDR1 MDHEN and CDR2 SYDVKM. CDR3 residues: CASSPGTGDYGYTF. The CDR3 DNA sequence: TGTGCCAGCAGTCCCGGGACAGGGGACTATGGCTACACCTTC.

The chain is built from TRBV4-3 and TRBJ2-5, with 8 bases that match TRBD1. V gave up 0 bases and J gave up 7 bases; unmatched junction bases: 10. The CDR3 is 16 residues long. CDR1 and CDR2 from the germline V gene are LGHNA and YSLEER. The CDR3 sequence is CASSQDLGTGGATQYF. The DNA of the CDR3 is TGCGCCAGCAGCCAAGATTTGGGGACAGGAGGTGCGACCCAGTACTTC.